The sample holds many counts of the clone carrying this T cell receptor (beta chain). The sample belongs to a study of T-cell reconstitution after alpha-beta-depleted transplantation in children. Unique molecular identifiers were used to barcode this TCRbeta library. TCRdb recomputed calls from the PCR reads with MiXCR, one row per CDR3 protein. The table lists a few hundred thousand distinct CDR3 sequences, roughly 21% of them singletons, with over 3.5% in the top ten. This CDR3 has 14 residues. V was clipped by 3 bases and J by 7 bases, with 14 bases between them. Germline V CDR1 and CDR2: SGHVS, FNYEAQ.

This specimen consisted of PBMCs from the stem cell graft donor, obtained from the stem cell graft. The clonotype originates from a human donor who donated a stem cell graft to a child with acute myeloid leukemia. This rearrangement joins TRBV7-6 to TRBJ2-3; D possibly uses TRBD1 or TRBD2 (5 bases each). The CDR3 DNA is TGTGCCAGCAGCTTGGGACCCGGAGCCTATACGCAGTATTTT. It codes for CASSLGPGAYTQYF.